This TCR beta chain was identified in a study of cytomegalovirus exposure and HLA in healthy donors. Comment on this clone: Its specificity is not known.

Primers: 60 Vbeta forward and 13 Jbeta reverse. Clones were read by immunoSEQ multiplex PCR, and TCRdb kept only the in-frame ones, dropping some. Of some 200,000 clones listed, roughly 80% are singletons. Points from the study as a whole: The study labeled more than 150 TCR beta chains cytomegalovirus-associated.

Per germline, CDR1 KGHSH and CDR2 LQKENI. The CDR3 consists of 15 residues. Unmatched junction bases numbered 4, after V lost 2 bases and J lost 1 base. The V and J genes are TRBV18 and TRBJ2-7; TRBD1 matches at 8 bases. The source material was PBMCs. The TCR sequence derives from a woman between 35 and 50 years old in good health and CMV-seronegative. In nucleotides, the CDR3 is TGTGCCAGCTCACCAGGACAGGGTCCTTCCTACGAGCAGTACTTC. Amino acid sequence: CASSPGQGPSYEQYF.